This TCR beta chain came from a study of PD-1 blockade in classical Hodgkin lymphoma. Sequencing was performed with immunoSEQ multiplex PCR; in TCRdb, only in-frame clones are kept and a portion is missing. In the table there are under 70,000 clones, approximately 88% of which are singletons. Relapses following autologous stem cell transplantation were seen in all patients, with brentuximab vedotin exposure varying. The sample consisted of peripheral blood mononuclear cells (PBMCs), taken at baseline. The sequence was collected from a human donor with classical Hodgkin lymphoma.

In DNA, the CDR3 is TGTGCCAGCTCACCCATAGCGGGGGGCGCCACGAATGAGCAGTTCTTC. Protein: CASSPIAGGATNEQFF. The chain uses TRBV18 and TRBJ2-1; the match to TRBD2 covers 10 bases. The V gene's germline CDR1 is KGHSH and CDR2 LQKENI. J gave up 7 bases and V 3 bases, and 9 bases lay outside the gene matches. There are 16 residues in the CDR3.